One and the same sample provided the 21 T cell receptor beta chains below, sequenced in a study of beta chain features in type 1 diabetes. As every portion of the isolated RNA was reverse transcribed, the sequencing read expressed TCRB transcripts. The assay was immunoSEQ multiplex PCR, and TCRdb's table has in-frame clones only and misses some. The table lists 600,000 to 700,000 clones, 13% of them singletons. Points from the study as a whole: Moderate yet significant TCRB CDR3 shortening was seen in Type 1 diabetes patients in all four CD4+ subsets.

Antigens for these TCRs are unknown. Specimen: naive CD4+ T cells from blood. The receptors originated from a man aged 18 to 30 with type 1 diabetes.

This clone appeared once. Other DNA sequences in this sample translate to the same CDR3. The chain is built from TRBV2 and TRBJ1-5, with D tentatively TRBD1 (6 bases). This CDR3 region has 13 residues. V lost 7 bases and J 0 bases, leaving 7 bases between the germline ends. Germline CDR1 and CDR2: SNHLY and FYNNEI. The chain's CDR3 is CASKGGSNQPQHF. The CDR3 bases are TGTGCCAGCAAGGGGGGTAGCAATCAGCCCCAGCATTTT. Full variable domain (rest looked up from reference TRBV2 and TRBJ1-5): EPEVTQTPSHQVTQMGQEVILRCVPISNHLYFYWYRQILGQKVEFLVSFYNNEISEKSEIFDDQFSVERPDGSNFTLKIRSTKLEDSAMYFCASKGGSNQPQHFGDGTRLSIL.

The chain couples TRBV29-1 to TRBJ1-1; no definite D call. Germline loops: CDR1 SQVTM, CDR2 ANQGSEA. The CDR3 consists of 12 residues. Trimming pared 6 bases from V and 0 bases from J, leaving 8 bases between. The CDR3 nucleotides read TGCAGCGTGACATACATGAACACTGAAGCTTTCTTT. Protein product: CSVTYMNTEAFF.

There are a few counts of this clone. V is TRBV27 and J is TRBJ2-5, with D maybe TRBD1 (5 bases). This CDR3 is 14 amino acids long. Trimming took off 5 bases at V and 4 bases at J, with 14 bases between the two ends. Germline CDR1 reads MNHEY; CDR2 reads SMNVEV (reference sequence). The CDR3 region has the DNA TGTGCCAGCAGTCCCCAGGGTTATGGAGAGACCCAGTACTTC. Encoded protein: CASSPQGYGETQYF.

The CDR3 region is CATTWESRTNTEAFF. The CDR3 bases are TGTGCCACAACGTGGGAAAGCCGAACGAACACTGAAGCTTTCTTT. The V and J genes are TRBV19 and TRBJ1-1; D not certain. Germline CDR1 and CDR2: LNHDA and SQIVND (reference sequence). The V end was cut by 10 bases, the J end by 1 base, with 19 bases between. The CDR3 extends over 15 amino acids. The complete variable domain, with remaining parts taken from reference TRBV19 and TRBJ1-1, reads DGGITQSPKYLFRKEGQNVTLSCEQNLNHDAMYWYRQDPGQGLRLIYYSQIVNDFQKGDIAEGYSVSREKKESFPLTVTSAQKNPTAFYLCATTWESRTNTEAFFGQGTRLTVV.

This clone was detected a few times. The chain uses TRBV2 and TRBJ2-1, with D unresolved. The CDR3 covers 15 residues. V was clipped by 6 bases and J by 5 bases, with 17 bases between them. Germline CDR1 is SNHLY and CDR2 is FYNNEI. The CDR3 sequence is CASSGAPRADNEQFF. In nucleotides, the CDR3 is TGTGCCAGCAGCGGAGCCCCCCGGGCGGACAATGAGCAGTTCTTC. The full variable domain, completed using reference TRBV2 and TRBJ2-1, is EPEVTQTPSHQVTQMGQEVILRCVPISNHLYFYWYRQILGQKVEFLVSFYNNEISEKSEIFDDQFSVERPDGSNFTLKIRSTKLEDSAMYFCASSGAPRADNEQFFGPGTRLTVL.

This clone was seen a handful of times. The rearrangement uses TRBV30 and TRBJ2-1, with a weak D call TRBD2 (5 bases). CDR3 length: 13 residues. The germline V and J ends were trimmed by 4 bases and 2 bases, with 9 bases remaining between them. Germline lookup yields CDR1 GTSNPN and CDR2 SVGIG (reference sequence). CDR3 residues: CAWIRGTYNEQFF. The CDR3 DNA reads TGTGCCTGGATCAGAGGGACCTACAATGAGCAGTTCTTC.

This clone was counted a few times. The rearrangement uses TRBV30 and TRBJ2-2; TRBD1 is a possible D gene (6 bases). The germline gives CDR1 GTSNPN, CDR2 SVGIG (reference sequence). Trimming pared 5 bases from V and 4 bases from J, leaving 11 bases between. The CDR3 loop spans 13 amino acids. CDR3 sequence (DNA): TGTGCCTGGTTCGGGACAAGCACCGGGGAGCTGTTTTTT. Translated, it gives CAWFGTSTGELFF.

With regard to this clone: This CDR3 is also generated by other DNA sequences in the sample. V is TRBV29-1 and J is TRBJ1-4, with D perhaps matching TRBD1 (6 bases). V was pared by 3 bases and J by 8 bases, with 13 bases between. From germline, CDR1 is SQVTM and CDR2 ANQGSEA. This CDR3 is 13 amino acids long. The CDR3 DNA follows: TGCAGCGTTGAGTCGCCAGGGGTAGAAAAACTGTTTTTT. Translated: CSVESPGVEKLFF.

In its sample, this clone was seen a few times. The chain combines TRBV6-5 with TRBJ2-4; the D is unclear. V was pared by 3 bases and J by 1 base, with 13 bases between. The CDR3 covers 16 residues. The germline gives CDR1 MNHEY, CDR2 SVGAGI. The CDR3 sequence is CASSYLRTGAKNIQYF. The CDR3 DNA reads TGTGCCAGCAGTTATCTTCGCACCGGGGCCAAAAACATTCAGTACTTC.

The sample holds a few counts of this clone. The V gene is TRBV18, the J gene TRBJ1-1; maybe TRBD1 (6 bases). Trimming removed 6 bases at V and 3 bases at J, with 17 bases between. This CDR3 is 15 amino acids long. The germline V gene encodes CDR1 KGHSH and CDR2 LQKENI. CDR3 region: CASSPKTGFDTEAFF. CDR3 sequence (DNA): TGTGCCAGCTCCCCTAAAACAGGGTTCGACACTGAAGCTTTCTTT.

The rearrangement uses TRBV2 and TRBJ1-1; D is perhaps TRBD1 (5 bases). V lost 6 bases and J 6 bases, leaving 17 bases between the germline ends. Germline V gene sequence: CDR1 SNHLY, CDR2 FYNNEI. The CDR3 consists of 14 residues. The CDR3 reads CASRVDSAVPEAFF. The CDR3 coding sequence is TGTGCCAGCAGGGTTGACAGCGCGGTACCTGAAGCTTTCTTT.

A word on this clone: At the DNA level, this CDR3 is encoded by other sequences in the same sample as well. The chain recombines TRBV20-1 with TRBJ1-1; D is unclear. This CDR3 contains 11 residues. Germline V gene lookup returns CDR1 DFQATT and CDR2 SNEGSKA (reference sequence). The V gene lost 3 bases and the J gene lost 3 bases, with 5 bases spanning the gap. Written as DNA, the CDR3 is TGCAGTGCTAGCGGGGACACTGAAGCTTTCTTT. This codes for CSASGDTEAFF.

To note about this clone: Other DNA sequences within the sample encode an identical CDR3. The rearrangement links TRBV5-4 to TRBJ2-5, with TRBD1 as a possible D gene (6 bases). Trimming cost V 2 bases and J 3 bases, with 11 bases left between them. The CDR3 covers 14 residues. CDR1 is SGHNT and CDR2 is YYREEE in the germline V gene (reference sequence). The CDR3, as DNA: TGTGCCAGCAGCTTACAGGGAGTCGAAGAGACCCAGTACTTC. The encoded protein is CASSLQGVEETQYF.

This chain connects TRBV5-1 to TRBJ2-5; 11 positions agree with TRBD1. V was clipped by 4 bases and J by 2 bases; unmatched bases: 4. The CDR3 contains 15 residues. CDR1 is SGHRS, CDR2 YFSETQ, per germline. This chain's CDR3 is CASSTGQGAQETQYF. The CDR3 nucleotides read TGCGCCAGCAGCACCGGACAGGGGGCACAAGAGACCCAGTACTTC. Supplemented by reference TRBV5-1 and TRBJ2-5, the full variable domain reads KAGVTQTPRYLIKTRGQQVTLSCSPISGHRSVSWYQQTPGQGLQFLFEYFSETQRNKGNFPGRFSGRQFSNSRSEMNVSTLELGDSALYLCASSTGQGAQETQYFGPGTRLLVL.

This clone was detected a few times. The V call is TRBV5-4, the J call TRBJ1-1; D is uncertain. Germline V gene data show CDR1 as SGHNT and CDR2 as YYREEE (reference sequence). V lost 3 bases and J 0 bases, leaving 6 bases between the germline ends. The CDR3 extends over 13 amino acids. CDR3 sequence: CASSYRLNTEAFF. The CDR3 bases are TGTGCCAGCAGCTACAGATTGAACACTGAAGCTTTCTTT.

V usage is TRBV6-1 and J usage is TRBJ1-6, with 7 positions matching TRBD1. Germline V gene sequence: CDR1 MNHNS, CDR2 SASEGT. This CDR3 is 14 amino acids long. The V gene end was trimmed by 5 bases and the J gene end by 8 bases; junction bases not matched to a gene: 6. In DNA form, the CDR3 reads TGTGCCAGCAGTTTGACAGGGTTCGATTCACCCCTCCACTTT. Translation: CASSLTGFDSPLHF.

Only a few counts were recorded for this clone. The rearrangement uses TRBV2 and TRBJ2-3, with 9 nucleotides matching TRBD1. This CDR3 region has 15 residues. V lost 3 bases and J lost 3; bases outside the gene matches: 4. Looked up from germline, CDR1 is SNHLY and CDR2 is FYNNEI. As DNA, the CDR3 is TGTGCCAGCAGTGAGGCGGGACAGGGTACAGATACGCAGTATTTT. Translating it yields CASSEAGQGTDTQYF.

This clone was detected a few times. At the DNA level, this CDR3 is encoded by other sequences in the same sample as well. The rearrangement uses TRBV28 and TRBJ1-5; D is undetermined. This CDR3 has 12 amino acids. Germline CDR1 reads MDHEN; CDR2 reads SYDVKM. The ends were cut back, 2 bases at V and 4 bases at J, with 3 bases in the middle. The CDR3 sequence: CASSLGNQPQHF. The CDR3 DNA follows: TGTGCCAGCAGTTTAGGAAATCAGCCCCAGCATTTT.

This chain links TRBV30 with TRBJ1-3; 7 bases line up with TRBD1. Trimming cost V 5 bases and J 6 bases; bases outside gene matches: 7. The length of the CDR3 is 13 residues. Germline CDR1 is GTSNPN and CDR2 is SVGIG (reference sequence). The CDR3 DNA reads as TGTGCCTGGGCACAGGGGACAGAAAACACCATATATTTT. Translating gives CAWAQGTENTIYF.

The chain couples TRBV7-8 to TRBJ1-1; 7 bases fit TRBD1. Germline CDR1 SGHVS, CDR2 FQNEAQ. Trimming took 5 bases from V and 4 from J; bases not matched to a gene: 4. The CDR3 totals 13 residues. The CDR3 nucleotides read TGTGCCAGCAGCCTGACAGGGTTCACTGAAGCTTTCTTT. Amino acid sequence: CASSLTGFTEAFF.

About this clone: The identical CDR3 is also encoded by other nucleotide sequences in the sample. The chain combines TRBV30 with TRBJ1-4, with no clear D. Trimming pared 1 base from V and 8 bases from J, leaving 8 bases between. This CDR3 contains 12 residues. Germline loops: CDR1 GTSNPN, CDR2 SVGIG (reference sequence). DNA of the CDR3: TGTGCCTGGAGTGGGCAAGGCGAAAAACTGTTTTTT. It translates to CAWSGQGEKLFF.